Listed here are 24 T cell receptor beta chains from one sample, sequenced in a study of blood T cell repertoires in COVID-19. Data came from immunoSEQ multiplex PCR; TCRdb stores just in-frame clones and leaves some out. The profile shows 300,000 to 450,000 clones, approximately 80% of them singletons. Sequences were obtained from peripheral blood. These TCRs come from a human donor with acute or convalescent COVID-19. The donor label of this sample is uncertain.

A remark on this clone: This likely comes from a read error, as the CDR3 has no conserved phenylalanine or tryptophan at its end. The rearrangement joins TRBV3-1 (or the pseudogene TRBV3-2) to TRBJ2-7; 7 nucleotides align to TRBD2. Germline V gives CDR1 LGHDT, CDR2 YNNKEL (reference sequence). The CDR3 totals 12 residues. J was trimmed by 4 bases and V by 4 bases; bases with no gene match: 1. CDR3 DNA sequence: TGTGCCAGCAGCCGGACTAGATACGAGCAGTACCTC. Its protein product is CASSRTRYEQYL.

This clone turned up a few times. The gene calls are TRBV5-1 and TRBJ2-7; 9 bases match TRBD2. Germline CDR1 SGHRS, CDR2 YFSETQ. Unmatched junction bases numbered 5, after V lost 4 bases and J lost 0 bases. The CDR3 runs 15 residues. The CDR3 spells CASSRLGLASYEQYF. Here the CDR3 DNA reads TGCGCCAGCAGCCGACTGGGACTAGCCTCCTACGAGCAGTACTTC.

The CDR3 spells CASTRTSGSGEQYF. Here the CDR3 DNA reads TGTGCCAGCACCCGGACTAGCGGGTCTGGGGAGCAGTACTTC. This chain joins TRBV6-6 and TRBJ2-7; 11 positions match TRBD2. Losses at the gene ends were 7 bases for V and 7 bases for J; bases not matched to a gene: 9. Germline V gives CDR1 MNHNY, CDR2 SVGAGI (reference sequence). The CDR3 is 14 amino acids.

As concerns this clone: In the same sample, other DNA sequences code for this CDR3. V is TRBV5-4 and J is TRBJ1-6; 8 positions match TRBD1. Trimming took 0 bases from V and 10 from J; bases not matched to a gene: 3. The CDR3 covers 14 residues. Germline V gene data show CDR1 as SGHNT and CDR2 as YYREEE (reference sequence). CDR3 nucleotides: TGTGCCAGCAGCTTGGACAGGGGGAGCTCACCCCTCCACTTT. This gives the protein CASSLDRGSSPLHF.

The chain employs TRBV7-2 and TRBJ2-7; maybe TRBD1 (6 bases). Germline V lookup: CDR1 SGHTA, CDR2 FQGNSA. This CDR3 has 15 amino acids. Deletions cut 2 bases from V and 0 bases from J, with 11 bases between. The CDR3 DNA reads TGTGCCAGCAGCTTAATTACAGGGTCCTCCTACGAGCAGTACTTC. The encoded protein is CASSLITGSSYEQYF.

The gene calls are TRBV7-9 and TRBJ1-1, with D unclear. The CDR3 totals 13 residues. Per germline, CDR1 SEHNR and CDR2 FQNEAQ (reference sequence). V dropped 1 base and J dropped 5 bases, with 8 bases sitting between them. DNA for the CDR3: TGTGCCAGCAGCTTAGAGTTGAGGACTGAAGCTTTCTTT. Its translation is CASSLELRTEAFF.

This clone was seen a handful of times. The CDR3 DNA reads TGTGCTAGTGGTTTGTTTTTAGGGGGCACCGGGGAGCTGTTTTTT. The encoded protein is CASGLFLGGTGELFF. This chain uses TRBV12-5 with TRBJ2-2; D is perhaps TRBD1 (6 bases). V dropped 2 bases and J dropped 4 bases, with 11 bases sitting between them. CDR3 length: 15 amino acids. Germline-derived CDR1 and CDR2 are LGHNT and FRNRAP.

With respect to this clone: Other DNA sequences in the sample encode the same CDR3. The CDR3 here is CASSLGGPDTQYF. CDR3 nucleotide sequence: TGTGCCAGCAGCTTAGGAGGGCCAGATACGCAGTATTTT. This chain joins TRBV7-9 and TRBJ2-3; D is perhaps TRBD2 (5 bases). From germline, CDR1 is SEHNR and CDR2 FQNEAQ (reference sequence). The CDR3 is 13 amino acids. The germline V and J ends were trimmed by 1 base and 4 bases, with 6 bases remaining between them.

CDR3 residues: CAISVRAGGNTGELFF. As DNA, the CDR3 is TGTGCCATCAGTGTCCGAGCGGGAGGGAACACCGGGGAGCTGTTTTTT. The J gene is TRBJ2-2, the V gene TRBV10-3; 9 bases map to TRBD2. The V segment lost 4 bases and the J segment 1 base; nucleotides outside the gene matches: 4. CDR1 ENHRY and CDR2 SYGVKD come from the germline V gene. The CDR3 is 16 amino acids.

V usage is TRBV3-1 (or the pseudogene TRBV3-2) and J usage is TRBJ1-2, with 7 positions matching TRBD1. This CDR3 region has 15 residues. J was trimmed by 6 bases and V by 4 bases; bases with no gene match: 11. Germline V gene data show CDR1 as LGHDT and CDR2 as YNNKEL (reference sequence). The CDR3 coding sequence is TGTGCCAGCAGCCGTACTGATGACAGGGTCGATGGCTACACCTTC. Amino acid sequence: CASSRTDDRVDGYTF.

The rearrangement joins TRBV2 to TRBJ1-5; D gene ambiguous. Trimming left V 3 bases short and J 1 base short, with 10 bases between. CDR1 and CDR2 from the germline V gene are SNHLY and FYNNEI. This CDR3 is built from 15 residues. The DNA for the CDR3 is TGTGCCAGCAGTGAGAGATCAGCGAGCAATCAGCCCCAGCATTTT. It is translated as CASSERSASNQPQHF.

This clone is a singleton in its sample. This chain links TRBV7-9 with TRBJ1-1; no firm D call. The germline V and J ends were trimmed by 0 bases and 0 bases, with 2 bases remaining between them. This CDR3 is built from 13 residues. Germline CDR1 and CDR2: SEHNR and FQNEAQ (reference sequence). Written as DNA, the CDR3 is TGTGCCAGCAGCTTAGCCATGAACACTGAAGCTTTCTTT. Protein: CASSLAMNTEAFF.

The chain carries TRBV7-8 and TRBJ2-2; D call uncertain. The CDR3 is made up of 14 amino acids. Germline V gene sequence: CDR1 SGHVS, CDR2 FQNEAQ. Trimming stripped 3 bases from V and 4 bases from J, with 9 bases between. The DNA of the CDR3 is TGTGCCAGCAGCTTTGTGACGGGCACCGGGGAGCTGTTTTTT. Translating it yields CASSFVTGTGELFF.

Written as DNA, the CDR3 is TGTGCCAGCAGCCAGTGGGGAGGTACTGAAGCTTTCTTT. Protein product: CASSQWGGTEAFF. The chain is built from TRBV3-1 (or the pseudogene TRBV3-2) and TRBJ1-1; D unclear. CDR1 LGHDT and CDR2 YNNKEL come from the germline V gene (reference sequence). V was trimmed by 3 bases and J by 5 bases, leaving 10 bases between them. CDR3 length: 13 residues.

As DNA, the CDR3 is TGCAGTGCTAGTCGCCAGGTAGACCCCTACGAGCAGTACTTC. It translates to CSASRQVDPYEQYF. The rearrangement uses TRBV20-1 and TRBJ2-7; D gene uncertain. Between the trimmed V and J ends, which lost 3 bases and 2 bases, there was a span of 14 bases. The CDR3 is 14 amino acids. Germline V lookup: CDR1 DFQATT, CDR2 SNEGSKA (reference sequence).

The rearrangement uses TRBV7-2 and TRBJ1-5; D uncertain. CDR1 and CDR2 from the germline V gene are SGHTA and FQGNSA. V shed 5 bases and J shed 4 bases, with 9 bases lying between them. The CDR3 is made up of 13 amino acids. The CDR3 DNA is TGTGCCAGCAGCCTCAGGCCAAATCAGCCCCAGCATTTT. This gives the protein CASSLRPNQPQHF.

The chain links TRBV5-5 to TRBJ2-2; 12 bases agree with TRBD2. Germline V gene sequence: CDR1 SGHKS, CDR2 YYEKEE (reference sequence). The length of the CDR3 is 16 residues. The V segment lost 4 bases and the J segment 4 bases; nucleotides outside the gene matches: 5. This CDR3 is CASSRGLAGITGELFF. The CDR3 nucleotides read TGTGCCAGCAGCCGAGGACTAGCGGGAATCACCGGGGAGCTGTTTTTT.

V is TRBV30 and J is TRBJ2-2, with D perhaps assigned TRBD1 or TRBD2 (6 bases each). The V and J ends lost 8 bases and 6 bases respectively, with 13 bases between them. The CDR3 contains 12 residues. The germline V gene has CDR1 GTSNPN and CDR2 SVGIG (reference sequence). CDR3 bases: TGTGCCGGGGGGCGGGACTCCGGGGAGCTGTTTTTT. Translating it yields CAGGRDSGELFF.

This chain uses TRBV3-1 (or the pseudogene TRBV3-2) with TRBJ1-1; the D gene is possibly TRBD1 (6 bases). The CDR3 length is 15 residues. Trimming cost V 4 bases and J 2 bases, with 14 bases left between them. The germline V gene encodes CDR1 LGHDT and CDR2 YNNKEL (reference sequence). The CDR3: CASSPYRVGNTEAFF. Written as DNA, the CDR3 is TGTGCCAGCAGCCCCTACAGGGTTGGAAACACTGAAGCTTTCTTT.

The chain joins TRBV21-1 to TRBJ2-3; the D call of TRBD2 is as the table states it, not checked on the DNA. TRBV21-1 counts as a pseudogene. The CDR3 totals 17 residues. The CDR3 nucleotides read TGTGCCAGCATCCCTGGACTAGCGGGAGGATGCGGAGATACGCAGTATTTT. Protein: CASIPGLAGGCGDTQYF.

The genes are TRBV7-9 and TRBJ1-3, with D perhaps TRBD1 (5 bases). The germline V gene has CDR1 SEHNR and CDR2 FQNEAQ (reference sequence). The CDR3 spans 14 residues. V lost 3 bases and J lost 2, with 8 bases in between. CDR3 residues: CASSFGGAGNTIYF. The CDR3 DNA sequence: TGTGCCAGCAGCTTCGGGGGAGCTGGAAACACCATATATTTT.

In nucleotides, the CDR3 is TGTGCCAGCAGCCGGGGCCAGGGGGCTGGAGATGAGCAGTTCTTC. It specifies CASSRGQGAGDEQFF. The chain employs TRBV5-4 and TRBJ2-1, with 8 bases aligning to TRBD1. J was trimmed by 8 bases and V by 4 bases; bases with no gene match: 11. Germline CDR1 reads SGHNT; CDR2 reads YYREEE (reference sequence). CDR3 length: 15 residues.

The chain uses TRBV10-3 and TRBJ2-3, with TRBD1 as a possible D gene (5 bases). Trimming took 3 bases from V and 4 from J, leaving 8 bases between them. Per the germline V gene, CDR1 is ENHRY and CDR2 is SYGVKD. This CDR3 comprises 13 residues. In DNA form, the CDR3 reads TGTGCCATCAGTGACCTAGGGGCAGATACGCAGTATTTT. Its protein is CAISDLGADTQYF.

V is TRBV5-4 and J is TRBJ2-5; D is undetermined. This CDR3 is built from 16 residues. The V end was cut by 4 bases, the J end by 1 base, with 17 bases between. Germline V gene lookup returns CDR1 SGHNT and CDR2 YYREEE (reference sequence). CDR3 coding DNA: TGTGCCAGCAGCCCAGGTACAGTAATAGGCCAAGAGACCCAGTACTTC. Protein product: CASSPGTVIGQETQYF. Using reference TRBV5-4 and TRBJ2-5 for the parts outside the CDR3, the full variable domain is ETGVTQSPTHLIKTRGQQVTLRCSSQSGHNTVSWYQQALGQGPQFIFQYYREEENGRGNFPPRFSGLQFPNYSSELNVNALELDDSALYLCASSPGTVIGQETQYFGPGTRLLVL.